This entry lists 7 T cell receptor beta chains sequenced from one sample in a study of regulatory T cells in long-lasting Graves disease. Time point defined: persistent/refractory GD, antithyroid drugs over 5 years with positive TRAb. The TCR library used RNA extracted from PBMCs. Investigators prepared the TCR beta libraries by applying iRepertoire HTBI primers and Arm-PCR of CDR3 regions. Each CDR3 protein is one row after TCRdb ran MiXCR on the multiplex PCR reads. This table holds roughly 430,000 distinct CDR3 sequences, over 20% found once. The input for sequencing was peripheral blood mononuclear cells (PBMCs), taken when the disease was refractory, from a patient treated with antithyroid drugs. All receptors derive from a female donor with Graves disease.

This chain joins TRBV11-2 and TRBJ2-2, with 7 bases that match TRBD2. There are 17 residues in the CDR3. Losses at the gene ends were 0 bases for V and 5 bases for J; bases not matched to a gene: 9. Germline V gene lookup returns CDR1 SGHAT and CDR2 FQNNGV. The DNA of the CDR3 is TGTGCCAGCAGCTTAGATCCTTCGCGGGAGTTAACCGGGGAGCTGTTTTTT. It is translated as CASSLDPSRELTGELFF. The whole variable domain, remainder taken from reference TRBV11-2 and TRBJ2-2, is EAGVAQSPRYKIIEKRQSVAFWCNPISGHATLYWYQQILGQGPKLLIQFQNNGVVDDSQLPKDRFSAERLKGVDSTLKIQPAKLEDSAVYLCASSLDPSRELTGELFFGEGSRLTVL.

This clonotype was seen a few times. V and J are TRBV5-1 and TRBJ2-2, with 14 bases matching TRBD2. Per the germline V gene, CDR1 is SGHRS and CDR2 is YFSETQ. This CDR3 has 19 residues. The V segment lost 4 bases and the J segment 5 bases; nucleotides outside the gene matches: 13. As DNA, the CDR3 is TGCGCCAGCAGCCTCGGACTAGCGGGAGGCCTCCGGGGAACCGGGGAGCTGTTTTTT. It yields the protein CASSLGLAGGLRGTGELFF.

The rearrangement uses TRBV5-1 and TRBJ2-7; D perhaps matches TRBD2 (6 bases). V shed 0 bases and J shed 6 bases, with 13 bases lying between them. The CDR3 totals 14 residues. Germline V gene lookup returns CDR1 SGHRS and CDR2 YFSETQ. The CDR3 nucleotides are TGCGCCAGCAGCTTGGTGGAGGGAGGAGGCGAGCAGTACTTC. This encodes CASSLVEGGGEQYF.

The CDR3 nucleotides are TGTGCCAGCAGAGGGGACAGGCGCGCTGAAGCTTTCTTT. It encodes CASRGDRRAEAFF. The rearrangement links TRBV24-1 to TRBJ1-1; 8 nucleotides align to TRBD1. CDR3 length: 13 residues. Germline loops: CDR1 KGHDR, CDR2 SFDVKD. J lost 6 bases, V lost 11 bases, and 10 bases had no gene match.

In this sample, this clonotype turned up many times. The V gene is TRBV6-1, the J gene TRBJ2-5; D perhaps matches TRBD1 (6 bases). The ends were cut back, 6 bases at V and 2 bases at J, with 10 bases in the middle. This CDR3 region has 13 residues. Germline lookup yields CDR1 MNHNS and CDR2 SASEGT. Written as DNA, the CDR3 is TGTGCCAGCAGGTGGCAGGGGCAAGAGACCCAGTACTTC. Translated: CASRWQGQETQYF.

This clonotype was detected ten times or more. J is TRBJ1-1 and V is TRBV24-1, with D tentatively TRBD1 (6 bases). V shed 3 bases and J shed 5 bases, with 15 bases lying between them. Germline lookup yields CDR1 KGHDR and CDR2 SFDVKD. The CDR3 is 15 amino acids. CDR3 in amino acids: CATSDGGLRNTEAFF. The CDR3 coding sequence is TGTGCCACCAGTGATGGGGGCTTGAGGAATACTGAAGCTTTCTTT.

This clonotype was detected many times. This sequence joins TRBV12-3 or TRBV12-4 and TRBJ2-4, with D unclear. The CDR3 is 15 residues long. The V end lost 5 bases, the J end lost 8 bases, and 19 bases lay between the germline ends. CDR3 bases: TGTGCCAGCAGTCCCACGGCTGCAAACCGGGACATTCAGTACTTC. It specifies CASSPTAANRDIQYF.